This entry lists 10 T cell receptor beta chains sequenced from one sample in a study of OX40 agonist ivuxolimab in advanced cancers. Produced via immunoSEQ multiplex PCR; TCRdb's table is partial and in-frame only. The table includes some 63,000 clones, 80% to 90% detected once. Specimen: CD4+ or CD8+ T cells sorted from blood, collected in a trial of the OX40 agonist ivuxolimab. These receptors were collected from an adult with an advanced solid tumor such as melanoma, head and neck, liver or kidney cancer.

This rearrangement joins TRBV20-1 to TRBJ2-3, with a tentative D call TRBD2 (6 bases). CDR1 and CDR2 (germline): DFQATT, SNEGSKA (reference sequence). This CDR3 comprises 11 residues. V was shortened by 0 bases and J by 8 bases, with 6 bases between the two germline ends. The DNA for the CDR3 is TGCAGTGCTAGAGACGGGGGTACGCAGTATTTT. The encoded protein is CSARDGGTQYF.

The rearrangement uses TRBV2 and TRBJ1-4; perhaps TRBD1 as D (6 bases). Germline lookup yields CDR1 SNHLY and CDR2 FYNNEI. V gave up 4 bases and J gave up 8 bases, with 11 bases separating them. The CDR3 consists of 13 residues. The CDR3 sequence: CASSADSFEKLFF. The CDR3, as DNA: TGTGCCAGCAGTGCGGACAGTTTCGAAAAACTGTTTTTT.

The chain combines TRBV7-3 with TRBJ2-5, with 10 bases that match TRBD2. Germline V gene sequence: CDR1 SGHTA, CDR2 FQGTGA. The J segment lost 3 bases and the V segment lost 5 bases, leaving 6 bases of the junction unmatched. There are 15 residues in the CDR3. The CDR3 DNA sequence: TGTGCCAGCAGCCAAGGACTAGCGGATAAAGAGACCCAGTACTTC. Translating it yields CASSQGLADKETQYF.

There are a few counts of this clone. CDR3 residues: CASSLDRGLYNEQFF. CDR3 nucleotide sequence: TGTGCCAGCAGCTTGGACAGGGGCTTATACAATGAGCAGTTCTTC. This chain connects TRBV13 to TRBJ2-1, with 9 bases that match TRBD1. From germline, CDR1 is PRHDT and CDR2 FYEKMQ (reference sequence). The V and J ends lost 3 bases and 4 bases, in that order; junction bases with no gene match: 4. The CDR3 has 15 residues.

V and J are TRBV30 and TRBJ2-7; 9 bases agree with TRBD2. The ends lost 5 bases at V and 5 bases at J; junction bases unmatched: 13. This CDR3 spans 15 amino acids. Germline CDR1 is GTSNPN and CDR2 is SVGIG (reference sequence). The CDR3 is CAWSWGLAKPHEQYF. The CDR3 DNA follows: TGTGCCTGGTCCTGGGGACTAGCTAAACCACACGAGCAGTACTTC.

The CDR3 loop is CASSVGRLNEKLFF. The CDR3 coding sequence is TGTGCCAGCAGTGTGGGGAGACTAAATGAAAAACTGTTTTTT. This sequence joins TRBV2 and TRBJ1-4; D is uncertain. CDR1 and CDR2 from the germline V gene are SNHLY and FYNNEI. The ends were cut back, 4 bases at V and 5 bases at J, with 11 bases in the middle. The CDR3 has 14 residues.

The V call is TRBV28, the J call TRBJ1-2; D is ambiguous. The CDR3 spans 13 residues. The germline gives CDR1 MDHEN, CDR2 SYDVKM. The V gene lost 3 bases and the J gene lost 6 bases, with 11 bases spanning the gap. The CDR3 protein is CASSFIALDGYTF. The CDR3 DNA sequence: TGTGCCAGCAGTTTTATCGCCCTCGATGGCTACACCTTC.

CDR3 sequence (DNA): TGCGCCAGCAGACCAAGATCGTGGGACAGGGGCGAGCAGTACTTC. Translated: CASRPRSWDRGEQYF. The genes are TRBV4-1 and TRBJ2-7, with 10 bases aligning to TRBD1. The CDR3 covers 15 residues. CDR1 is MGHRA and CDR2 is YSYEKL in the germline V gene. The J segment lost 6 bases and the V segment lost 6 bases, leaving 11 bases of the junction unmatched.

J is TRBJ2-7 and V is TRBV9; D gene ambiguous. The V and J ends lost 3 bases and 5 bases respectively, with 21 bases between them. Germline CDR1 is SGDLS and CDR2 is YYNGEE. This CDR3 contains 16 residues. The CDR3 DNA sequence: TGTGCCAGCAGCGCCCGCTCGACATTTTCACGGGACGAGCAGTACTTC. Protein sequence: CASSARSTFSRDEQYF. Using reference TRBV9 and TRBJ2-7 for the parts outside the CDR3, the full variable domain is DSGVTQTPKHLITATGQRVTLRCSPRSGDLSVYWYQQSLDQGLQFLIQYYNGEERAKGNILERFSAQQFPDLHSELNLSSLELGDSALYFCASSARSTFSRDEQYFGPGTRLTVT.

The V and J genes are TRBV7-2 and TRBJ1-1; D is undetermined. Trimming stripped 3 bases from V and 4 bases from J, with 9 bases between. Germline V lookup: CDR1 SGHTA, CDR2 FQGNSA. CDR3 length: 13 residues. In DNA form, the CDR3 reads TGTGCCAGCAGCTTTGGTCAGGCCACTGAAGCTTTCTTT. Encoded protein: CASSFGQATEAFF.